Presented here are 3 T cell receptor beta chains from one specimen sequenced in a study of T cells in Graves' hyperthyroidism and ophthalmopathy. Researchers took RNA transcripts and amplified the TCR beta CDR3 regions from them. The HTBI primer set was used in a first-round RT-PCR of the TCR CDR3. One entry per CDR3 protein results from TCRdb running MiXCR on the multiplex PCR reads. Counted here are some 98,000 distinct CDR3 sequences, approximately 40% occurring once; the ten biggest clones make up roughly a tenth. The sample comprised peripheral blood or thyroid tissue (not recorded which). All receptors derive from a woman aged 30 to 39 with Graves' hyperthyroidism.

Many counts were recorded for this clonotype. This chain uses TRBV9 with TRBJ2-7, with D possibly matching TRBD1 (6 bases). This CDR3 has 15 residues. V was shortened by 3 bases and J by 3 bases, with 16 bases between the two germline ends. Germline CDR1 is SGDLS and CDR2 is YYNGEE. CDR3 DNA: TGTGCCAGCAGCGCTTCATGGGACATCGACTACGAGCAGTACTTC. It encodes CASSASWDIDYEQYF. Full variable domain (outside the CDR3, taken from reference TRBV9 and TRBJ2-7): DSGVTQTPKHLITATGQRVTLRCSPRSGDLSVYWYQQSLDQGLQFLIQYYNGEERAKGNILERFSAQQFPDLHSELNLSSLELGDSALYFCASSASWDIDYEQYFGPGTRLTVT.

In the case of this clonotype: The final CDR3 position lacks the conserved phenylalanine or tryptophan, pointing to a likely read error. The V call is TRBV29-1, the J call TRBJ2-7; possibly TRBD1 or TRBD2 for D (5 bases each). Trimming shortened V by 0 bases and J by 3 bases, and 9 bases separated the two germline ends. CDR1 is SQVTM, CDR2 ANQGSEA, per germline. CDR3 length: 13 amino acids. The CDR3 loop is CSVEDTRGYEQYS. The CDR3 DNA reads TGCAGCGTTGAAGATACTAGGGGCTACGAGCAGTACTCC.

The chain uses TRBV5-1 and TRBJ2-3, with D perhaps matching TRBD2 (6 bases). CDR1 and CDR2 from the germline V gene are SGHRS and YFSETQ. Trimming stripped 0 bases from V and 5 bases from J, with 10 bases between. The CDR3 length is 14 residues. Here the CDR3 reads CASSLGLDGDTQYF. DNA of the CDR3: TGCGCCAGCAGCTTGGGACTAGATGGAGATACGCAGTATTTT.